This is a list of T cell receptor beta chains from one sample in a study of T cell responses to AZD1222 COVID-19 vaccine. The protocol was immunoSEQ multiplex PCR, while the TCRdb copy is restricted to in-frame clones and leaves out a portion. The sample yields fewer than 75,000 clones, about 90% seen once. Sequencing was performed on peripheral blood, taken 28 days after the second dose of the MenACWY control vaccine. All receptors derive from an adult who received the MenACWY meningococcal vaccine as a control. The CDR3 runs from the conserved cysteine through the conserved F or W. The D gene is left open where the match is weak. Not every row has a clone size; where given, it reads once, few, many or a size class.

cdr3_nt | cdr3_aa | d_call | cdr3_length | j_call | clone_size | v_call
TGCGCCAGTTCGGCAGGGACCAAAAACATTCAGTACTTC | CASSAGTKNIQYF | - | 13 | TRBJ2-4 | - | TRBV4-3
TGCGCCACCTTACCGGGACAGGGGACTGGTGAGCAGTTCTTC | CATLPGQGTGEQFF | TRBD1 | 14 | TRBJ2-1 | - | TRBV10-1
TGTGCCAGCAGCTTATTTCGGGACACCAATCAGCCCCAGCATTTT | CASSLFRDTNQPQHF | - | 15 | TRBJ1-5 | - | TRBV5-6
TGTGCCAGCAGCTTAGTGGGAGCCATGAACACTGAAGCTTTCTTT | CASSLVGAMNTEAFF | - | 15 | TRBJ1-1 | - | TRBV11-2
TGTGCCAGCAGTTACCGGGACAGGCTGAACACTGAAGCTTTCTTT | CASSYRDRLNTEAFF | TRBD1 | 15 | TRBJ1-1 | - | TRBV6-6
TGCGCCAGCAGTCACCCACAGTCGGTTGGAATCACAGATACGCAGTATTTT | CASSHPQSVGITDTQYF | - | 17 | TRBJ2-3 | - | TRBV5-1
TGTGCCAGCAGCTTAACGGGCACTGAAGCTTTCTTT | CASSLTGTEAFF | - | 12 | TRBJ1-1 | - | TRBV7-3
TGTGCCAGCAGTTTCCAACGACAGGGCCAAGAGACCCAGTACTTC | CASSFQRQGQETQYF | TRBD1 | 15 | TRBJ2-5 | - | TRBV28
TGCGCCAGCAGCCATCGGGGTGAGACCGGGGAGCTGTTTTTT | CASSHRGETGELFF | - | 14 | TRBJ2-2 | - | TRBV4-3
TGTGCCAGCAGTCTAGGGCTGTTGGAGACCCAGTACTTC | CASSLGLLETQYF | - | 13 | TRBJ2-5 | - | TRBV7-2
TGTGCCAGTAGTCCCCTGTGGACGACGGGTCGAACGGGAGAGCAGTACTTC | CASSPLWTTGRTGEQYF | - | 17 | TRBJ2-7 | - | TRBV19
TGCGCCAGCAGCCCGGGGACGGCGGCTAACTATGGCTACACCTTC | CASSPGTAANYGYTF | - | 15 | TRBJ1-2 | - | TRBV5-1
TGTGCCAGCAGCCCCGGGGGTAGCGGGTTAGGTTACGAGCAGTACTTC | CASSPGGSGLGYEQYF | TRBD2 | 16 | TRBJ2-7 | - | TRBV11-2
TGTGCCAGCAGCCCTCGCGGGGGCCAATACAATGAGCAGTTCTTC | CASSPRGGQYNEQFF | - | 15 | TRBJ2-1 | - | TRBV7-2
TGTGCCAGCAGCGTAGAAATGACAGATACGCAGTATTTT | CASSVEMTDTQYF | - | 13 | TRBJ2-3 | few | TRBV9
TGCAGCGCCTACCGGGCAGGGGGCGTCACAACTGAGCAGTACTTC | CSAYRAGGVTTEQYF | TRBD1 | 15 | TRBJ2-7 | - | TRBV29-1
TGTGCCTGGAGTGCCACAACTATGCGCTACACCTTC | CAWSATTMRYTF | - | 12 | TRBJ1-2 | - | TRBV30
TGCGCCAGCATGAGCGTTACCACAGATACGCAGTATTTT | CASMSVTTDTQYF | - | 13 | TRBJ2-3 | once | TRBV10-2
TGTGCCAGCAGGGTGACAGGCGTTAGCAATCAGCCCCAGCATTTT | CASRVTGVSNQPQHF | - | 15 | TRBJ1-5 | once | TRBV6-5
TGTGCCAGTTGGGACAGGGGCGACTCTGGAAACACCATATATTTT | CASWDRGDSGNTIYF | TRBD1 | 15 | TRBJ1-3 | - | TRBV19
TGTGCCAGCAGCCTCTACCCCGGGGAGCTGTTTTTT | CASSLYPGELFF | - | 12 | TRBJ2-2 | - | TRBV3-1/TRBV3-2
TGTGCCAGCAGTTTTCCTCAGGGGGCAGAAGGCTACACCTTC | CASSFPQGAEGYTF | TRBD1 | 14 | TRBJ1-2 | - | TRBV6-6
TGTGCCAGCAGGTCTCGACAGGGTTATAATGAAAAACTGTTTTTT | CASRSRQGYNEKLFF | TRBD1 | 15 | TRBJ1-4 | - | TRBV13
TGTGCCAGCAGCCCAGGCCGGGACAGGGTTTGGGAGACCCAGTACTTC | CASSPGRDRVWETQYF | TRBD1 | 16 | TRBJ2-5 | - | TRBV7-2
TGCGCCAGCAGCTCTAGGACAGGGAACTATGGCTACACCTTC | CASSSRTGNYGYTF | TRBD1 | 14 | TRBJ1-2 | - | TRBV5-1